The present TCR beta chain was sequenced within a study of shared clonotypes between healthy human individuals. Study results and limitations: Larger estimated richness was generally seen in naive subsets than in memory subsets.

About this clone: The target antigen is unknown.

Germline V CDR1 and CDR2: SEHNR, FQNEAQ (reference sequence). The germline V and J ends were trimmed by 5 bases and 1 base, with 11 bases remaining between them. The CDR3 is made up of 14 amino acids. CD45RO-negative, CCR7-selected cells formed the naive CD8 fraction, which excluded terminally differentiated effector memory CD45RA+ cells. Donors included only healthy HIV-negative adults lacking recent acute infections or vaccinations. Sequenced by immunoSEQ multiplex PCR; TCRdb stores in-frame clones only, minus some. The profile shows about 870,000 clones, 80% to 95% of them singletons. The sequencing sample was made of naive CD8+ T cells sorted from blood. The TCR was taken from a young man in good health. The chain is built from TRBV7-9 and TRBJ1-1; no definite D call. In DNA form, the CDR3 reads TGTGCCAGCAGCCCCTGGCGGGAGAACACTGAAGCTTTCTTT. It specifies CASSPWRENTEAFF.